Given below is one T cell receptor (beta chain) in context. V was shortened by 7 bases and J by 7 bases, with 14 bases between the two germline ends. CDR3 length equals 13 residues. Germline assignment: CDR1 LGHNT and CDR2 FRNRAP. These data belong to a study of T-cell memory formation after mild COVID-19. Study summary: Largely, the TCR clusters proved donor specific.

MiXCR, applied by TCRdb to the 5' RACE reads, yields one record per CDR3 protein. The table records fewer than 400,000 distinct CDR3 sequences, 15% to 20% of them present only once. Sequenced: PBMCs or a T cell subset sorted from them (not recorded which). This TCR was sampled from a man younger than 35 who had mild COVID-19 (a few samples of this study predate the infection). Cell type and time point are not known. The V call is TRBV12-5, the J call TRBJ2-1, with a weak D call TRBD2 (5 bases). The CDR3 DNA reads as TGTGCTAGTGAACCGGGGTTGGGAAATGAGCAGTTCTTC. This encodes CASEPGLGNEQFF.